Following are 21 T cell receptor beta chains from one sample sequenced in a study of T cells in Graves' hyperthyroidism and ophthalmopathy. RNA transcripts provided the source from which TCR beta CDR3 regions were amplified. During a first-round RT-PCR of the TCR CDR3, the HTBI primer set was used. MiXCR was run by TCRdb on the multiplex PCR reads, yielding one entry per CDR3 protein. The table lists a few hundred thousand distinct CDR3 sequences, 15% to 18% of them singletons. Sample: blood. The receptor source for this set is a woman younger than 35 with Graves' hyperthyroidism.

There are many counts of this clonotype. The chain has TRBV6-1 and TRBJ2-7; D gene uncertain. The CDR3 covers 13 residues. V lost 10 bases and J 4 bases, leaving 17 bases between the germline ends. Germline-derived CDR1 and CDR2 are MNHNS and SASEGT. CDR3 nucleotide sequence: TGTGCCACCCCAGCAGAAGAGGCTTACGAGCAGTACTTC. Its protein product is CATPAEEAYEQYF.

This clonotype was picked up many times. This chain links TRBV20-1 with TRBJ2-5; 9 bases match TRBD2. The ends lost 3 bases at V and 1 base at J; junction bases unmatched: 3. CDR1 DFQATT and CDR2 SNEGSKA come from the germline V gene (reference sequence). This CDR3 region has 14 residues. CDR3 sequence: CSASSREGQETQYF. The CDR3 nucleotides read TGCAGTGCTAGTTCGCGGGAGGGCCAAGAGACCCAGTACTTC.

To note about this clonotype: This sequence may be a read error, since a much larger clone differs from it by one base. This chain uses TRBV19 with TRBJ1-4; unclear D gene. Trimming removed 4 bases at V and 5 bases at J, with 14 bases between. This CDR3 has 15 residues. Looked up from germline, CDR1 is LNHDA and CDR2 is SQIVND (reference sequence). This CDR3 reads CASSTYAGSNEKLFF. The CDR3 DNA follows: TGTGCCAGTAGTACATATGCAGGATCAAATGAAAAACTGTTTTTT.

This clonotype has at least ten counts. The chain has TRBV11-2 and TRBJ2-1; perhaps TRBD2 as D (6 bases). The CDR3 runs to 20 residues. Germline V gene sequence: CDR1 SGHAT, CDR2 FQNNGV. V was clipped by 3 bases and J by 4 bases, with 28 bases between them. CDR3: CASSLLAGLRGWGEYNEQFF. Written as DNA, the CDR3 is TGTGCCAGCAGCTTGCTTGCGGGCCTTCGAGGGTGGGGGGAGTACAATGAGCAGTTCTTC.

As concerns this clonotype: One base away lies a much larger clone, so this may be a sequencing read error. The V gene is TRBV6-2 or TRBV6-3, the J gene TRBJ2-7; D remains ambiguous. There are 14 residues in the CDR3. Trimming left V 0 bases short and J 5 bases short, with 11 bases between. The germline gives CDR1 MNHEY, CDR2 SVGEGT. The CDR3 sequence: CASSYSTTDDEQYF. DNA for the CDR3: TGTGCCAGCAGTTACTCGACGACCGACGACGAGCAGTACTTC.

This clonotype was seen repeatedly, ten times or more. The gene calls are TRBV24-1 and TRBJ1-4; possible D gene TRBD1, 5 bases. Germline V CDR1 and CDR2: KGHDR, SFDVKD. This CDR3 is built from 16 residues. The V and J ends lost 10 bases and 0 bases respectively, with 17 bases between them. CDR3 nucleotides: TGTGCCACGAGCCGGGACTCCCTTGCAACTAATGAAAAACTGTTTTTT. Its protein product is CATSRDSLATNEKLFF.

This sequence joins TRBV5-1 and TRBJ1-1, with unresolved D. V was shortened by 0 bases and J by 3 bases, with 9 bases between the two germline ends. There are 14 residues in the CDR3. CDR1 and CDR2 (germline): SGHRS, YFSETQ. CDR3 nucleotide sequence: TGCGCCAGCAGCTTGGGGCAGAAAGACACTGAAGCTTTCTTT. It translates to CASSLGQKDTEAFF.

This clonotype was seen ten or more times. V gene TRBV28 combines with J gene TRBJ1-4, with 9 bases aligning to TRBD1. Germline V gene sequence: CDR1 MDHEN, CDR2 SYDVKM. The CDR3 spans 12 residues. J was trimmed by 8 bases and V by 8 bases; bases with no gene match: 3. CDR3 in DNA: TGTGCCAGCGGAGGGACAGGGGAAAAACTGTTTTTT. Translating it yields CASGGTGEKLFF.

This clonotype was counted only a few times. The chain has TRBV5-1 and TRBJ2-7, with TRBD1 matching over 7 bases. CDR1 SGHRS and CDR2 YFSETQ come from the germline V gene. V shed 1 base and J 6 bases; nucleotides not matched to a gene: 16. The CDR3 covers 17 residues. CDR3 sequence reads: CASSLKVKQGHPGEQYF. In nucleotides, the CDR3 is TGCGCCAGCAGCTTGAAGGTAAAACAGGGGCACCCCGGCGAGCAGTACTTC.

This clonotype was detected many times. V gene TRBV20-1 combines with J gene TRBJ1-2; D is ambiguous. The V and J ends lost 0 bases and 4 bases respectively, with 6 bases between them. The CDR3 has 12 residues. In germline, CDR1 is DFQATT, CDR2 SNEGSKA (reference sequence). The DNA of the CDR3 is TGCAGTGCTAGAGAGGGATTCTATGGCTACACCTTC. Translation gives CSAREGFYGYTF.

This chain connects TRBV6-2 or TRBV6-3 to TRBJ2-6; TRBD2 matches at 8 bases. CDR1 is MNHEY, CDR2 SVGEGT, per germline. This CDR3 is 19 amino acids long. The V segment lost 5 bases and the J segment 5 bases; nucleotides outside the gene matches: 17. CDR3: CASSNQDLRGGRWANVLTF. The DNA of the CDR3 is TGTGCCAGCAGTAACCAAGACTTACGGGGGGGCCGGTGGGCCAACGTCCTGACTTTC.

This clonotype was detected many times. This chain uses TRBV11-3 with TRBJ2-5, with D possibly being TRBD1 (6 bases). Germline values: CDR1 SGHNT, CDR2 YENEEA. The CDR3 contains 13 residues. Trimming removed 0 bases at V and 9 bases at J, with 11 bases between. This chain's CDR3 is CASSLENRASQYF. In DNA form, the CDR3 reads TGTGCCAGCAGCTTAGAAAACAGGGCCTCCCAGTACTTC. The complete variable domain, with remaining parts taken from reference TRBV11-3 and TRBJ2-5, reads EAGVVQSPRYKIIEKKQPVAFWCNPISGHNTLYWYLQNLGQGPELLIRYENEEAVDDSQLPKDRFSAERLKGVDSTLKIQPAELGDSAVYLCASSLENRASQYFGPGTRLLVL.

Ten or more counts support this clonotype. J is TRBJ2-7 and V is TRBV6-2 or TRBV6-3; perhaps D is TRBD1 or TRBD2 (5 bases each). V was pared by 0 bases and J by 4 bases, with 13 bases between. CDR1 is MNHEY, CDR2 SVGEGT, per germline. This CDR3 is 15 amino acids long. CDR3 loop: CASSYSQGRGYEQYF. Written as DNA, the CDR3 is TGTGCCAGCAGTTACTCTCAGGGTCGGGGTTACGAGCAGTACTTC.

This chain links TRBV27 with TRBJ1-1; 7 bases line up with TRBD1. Trimming at V came to 6 bases and at J to 0 bases, leaving 16 bases not matched to a gene. This CDR3 contains 18 residues. Looked up from germline, CDR1 is MNHEY and CDR2 is SMNVEV (reference sequence). The CDR3, as DNA: TGTGCCAGCAGACGGTCTGTACAGGGGCCCCTCATGAACACTGAAGCTTTCTTT. Amino acid sequence: CASRRSVQGPLMNTEAFF.

This clonotype was picked up many times. The chain employs TRBV11-2 and TRBJ1-1, with D hard to call. The CDR3 totals 14 residues. The V end lost 3 bases, the J end lost 2 bases, and 10 bases lay between the germline ends. Germline values: CDR1 SGHAT, CDR2 FQNNGV. The CDR3 bases are TGTGCCAGCAGCTTCACCGGGTCAAACACTGAAGCTTTCTTT. Its protein product is CASSFTGSNTEAFF.

This clonotype was seen a handful of times. The CDR3 nucleotides are TGCGCCAGCAGCTCCCGACAGGGGCGCTTCTCTGGAAACACCATATATTTT. This encodes CASSSRQGRFSGNTIYF. V is TRBV4-1 and J is TRBJ1-3; TRBD1 aligns across 8 bases. The CDR3 spans 17 residues. Losses at the gene ends were 5 bases for V and 0 bases for J; bases not matched to a gene: 9. Germline V gene lookup returns CDR1 MGHRA and CDR2 YSYEKL.

The table lists this clonotype with a few counts. J is TRBJ2-3 and V is TRBV11-3, with 11 bases aligning to TRBD2. The CDR3 consists of 17 residues. V shed 4 bases, J shed 4 bases, and the junction held 10 bases outside the gene matches. Per germline, CDR1 SGHNT and CDR2 YENEEA. Here the CDR3 reads CASSSTRLAGRSDTQYF. Here the CDR3 DNA reads TGTGCCAGCAGCTCAACCCGACTAGCGGGAAGGTCAGATACGCAGTATTTT.

This clonotype came up a few times. This rearrangement joins TRBV6-5 to TRBJ1-5; D is undetermined. Germline lookup yields CDR1 MNHEY and CDR2 SVGAGI. CDR3 length equals 14 residues. V was cut by 2 bases and J by 3 bases, with 8 bases left in between. CDR3 loop: CASSYGRANQPQHF. CDR3 nucleotides: TGTGCCAGCAGTTACGGGAGGGCCAATCAGCCCCAGCATTTT.

This clonotype was found many times. J is TRBJ2-7 and V is TRBV6-1, with D perhaps TRBD1 (6 bases). The V gene's germline CDR1 is MNHNS and CDR2 SASEGT. The CDR3 contains 12 residues. V gave up 5 bases and J gave up 7 bases, with 12 bases separating them. This CDR3 reads CASSPDRREQYF. The CDR3 bases are TGTGCCAGCAGTCCTGACAGGCGTGAGCAGTACTTC.

This clonotype has at least ten counts. The chain carries TRBV28 and TRBJ2-1; 12 bases are a match to TRBD2. Per the germline V gene, CDR1 is MDHEN and CDR2 is SYDVKM. CDR3 length: 16 residues. Losses at the gene ends were 6 bases for V and 4 bases for J; bases not matched to a gene: 7. Here the CDR3 reads CASSKTSGRLYNEQFF. As DNA, the CDR3 is TGTGCCAGCAGCAAAACTAGCGGGAGGTTGTACAATGAGCAGTTCTTC.

The V gene is TRBV4-3, the J gene TRBJ2-1; TRBD1 agrees at 8 bases. V lost 3 bases to trimming and J lost 3 bases; unmatched junction nucleotides: 4. The CDR3 runs 15 residues. CDR1 and CDR2 (germline): LGHNA, YSLEER. CDR3 sequence reads: CASSHGQGIYNEQFF. CDR3 nucleotides: TGCGCCAGCAGCCATGGACAGGGAATCTACAATGAGCAGTTCTTC.